The present T cell receptor beta chain was sequenced within a study of blood T cell repertoires in COVID-19. Study-wide background: Sites in the United States, Italy and Spain provided acute and convalescent COVID-19 samples.

Germline values: CDR1 SGHTA, CDR2 FQGTGA. J was trimmed by 3 bases and V by 5 bases; bases with no gene match: 8. CDR3 length equals 16 residues. Participant age was roughly 18 to 95 years, and participants resided in fewer than 30 US areas. Participants were placed into cohorts based on the clinical history they reported. The authors' processing: Amplification with reference gene primers provided the estimates of nucleated cell counts. Profiling relied on immunoSEQ multiplex PCR, and the TCRdb table lists in-frame clones only, not all of them. Clonal size and the V and J genes are those of that table, whereas D and trimming came from the DNA. Of fewer than 250,000 clones in the sample, approximately 80% were seen once.

Material for sequencing was PBMCs or T cells enriched from blood (not recorded which). This TCR derives from a man in his sixties who had recovered from COVID-19. The gene calls are TRBV7-3 and TRBJ2-2, with 8 bases that match TRBD2. In nucleotides, the CDR3 is TGTGCCAGCAGCCTCAACGGGGGGGCCGACACCGGGGAGCTGTTTTTT. It encodes CASSLNGGADTGELFF.